This T cell receptor beta chain stems from a study of shared clonotypes between healthy human individuals. Every immunoSEQ plate was one replicate of a subset's evenly spread DNA. As handled by the study authors: Junction-only immunoSEQ data arrived without quality scores, meaning filtering differed. Produced via immunoSEQ multiplex PCR; TCRdb's table is partial and in-frame only. For V, J and clone size, that table is used; D and trimming come from the DNA. The profile covers millions of clones, with just over 90% appearing a single time and 0.39% taken by the ten largest. The CDR3 consists of 20 residues. Germline V gene data show CDR1 as MNHNS and CDR2 as SASEGT. The V end was cut by 0 bases, the J end by 0 bases, with 21 bases between.

The sequence was obtained from a man aged 18 to 35 in good health. Some clones in this sample may be carry-over from other donors' samples. Sample: naive CD4+ T cells from PBMCs. Described subset: CD45RA+ positively selected. V usage is TRBV6-1 and J usage is TRBJ2-4; D remains ambiguous. Written as DNA, the CDR3 is TGTGCCAGCAGTGAAGCTTCTGCCAGCTTGTTCTTACTAGCCAAAAACATTCAGTACTTC. It translates to CASSEASASLFLLAKNIQYF.